This passage covers 23 T cell receptor beta chains from one sample sequenced in a study of blood T cell repertoires in COVID-19. Data came from immunoSEQ multiplex PCR; TCRdb stores just in-frame clones and leaves some out. The sample holds about 420,000 clones, 70% to 90% seen once. Sequenced input: peripheral blood. The source of these receptors is a man aged 18 to 29 with COVID-19, enrolled during active disease.

This sequence joins TRBV6-1 and TRBJ2-7; TRBD1 matches 7 bases. J was trimmed by 6 bases and V by 4 bases; bases with no gene match: 15. CDR1 MNHNS and CDR2 SASEGT come from the germline V gene. The CDR3 runs 16 residues. CDR3: CASSAQKRGRLGEQYF. The CDR3 DNA sequence: TGTGCCAGCAGTGCCCAAAAGAGGGGGCGATTGGGCGAGCAGTACTTC.

This clone appeared a single time. The chain combines TRBV5-1 with TRBJ2-7; D is perhaps TRBD1 (5 bases). This CDR3 comprises 14 residues. Germline V gene sequence: CDR1 SGHRS, CDR2 YFSETQ. The germline V and J ends were trimmed by 0 bases and 7 bases, with 14 bases remaining between them. The CDR3 reads CASSLVGGAGEQYF. The CDR3 DNA sequence: TGCGCCAGCAGCTTGGTGGGTGGGGCCGGGGAGCAGTACTTC.

This clone was recorded only once. This chain uses TRBV2 with TRBJ2-1, with 15 bases aligning to TRBD2. Germline loops: CDR1 SNHLY, CDR2 FYNNEI. CDR3 length: 17 residues. The ends lost 6 bases at V and 4 bases at J; junction bases unmatched: 7. The CDR3 DNA reads TGTGCCAGCAGCCCCGGGACTAGCGGGAGGAGATACAATGAGCAGTTCTTC. Translating gives CASSPGTSGRRYNEQFF.

The V and J genes are TRBV27 and TRBJ1-1, with D unclear. The V gene lost 5 bases and the J gene lost 3 bases, with 13 bases spanning the gap. This CDR3 has 14 residues. Germline assignment: CDR1 MNHEY and CDR2 SMNVEV (reference sequence). The DNA for the CDR3 is TGTGCCAGCAGTAGTACATCGGGGTACACTGAAGCTTTCTTT. Amino acids: CASSSTSGYTEAFF.

V and J are TRBV27 and TRBJ2-1, with TRBD2 identical over 10 bases. CDR1 and CDR2 (germline): MNHEY, SMNVEV (reference sequence). There are 15 residues in the CDR3. The trim removed 3 bases at V and 6 bases at J, leaving 5 bases unmatched. CDR3 nucleotide sequence: TGTGCCAGCAGTTTCGGGCTAGCGGGGGCCAATGAGCAGTTCTTC. Its protein is CASSFGLAGANEQFF.

The CDR3 DNA follows: TGTGCCAGCAGCTCCTCCTTCGGGTCTGGGGCCAACGTCCTGACTTTC. This codes for CASSSSFGSGANVLTF. The chain links TRBV9 to TRBJ2-6, with D uncertain. Germline-derived CDR1 and CDR2 are SGDLS and YYNGEE. V was pared by 4 bases and J by 1 base, with 12 bases between. This CDR3 is 16 amino acids long.

The V call is TRBV7-6, the J call TRBJ1-1; 7 positions match TRBD1. The CDR3 runs 17 residues. The germline V gene has CDR1 SGHVS and CDR2 FNYEAQ. V shed 5 bases and J 4 bases; nucleotides not matched to a gene: 16. The CDR3 coding sequence is TGTGCCAGCAGCGAGGGGGCCTCCCAGGGAGAGGGCACTGAAGCTTTCTTT. Residues: CASSEGASQGEGTEAFF.

The chain combines TRBV7-9 with TRBJ2-2; D may be TRBD1 (6 bases). This CDR3 contains 16 residues. Trimming cost V 3 bases and J 0 bases, with 11 bases left between them. CDR1 is SEHNR and CDR2 is FQNEAQ in the germline V gene (reference sequence). Here the CDR3 DNA reads TGTGCCAGCAGCTTGAGGGACATCTCGAACACCGGGGAGCTGTTTTTT. The encoded protein is CASSLRDISNTGELFF.

The chain employs TRBV25-1 and TRBJ2-5; weak D call: TRBD2 (6 bases). The CDR3 totals 14 residues. With 2 bases removed from V and 0 bases from J, the gap between germline ends came to 7 bases. CDR1 MGHDK and CDR2 SYGVNS come from the germline V gene. DNA for the CDR3: TGTGCCAGCAGTGAAGGGAGGTACCAAGAGACCCAGTACTTC. Translating gives CASSEGRYQETQYF.

V is TRBV3-1 (or the pseudogene TRBV3-2) and J is TRBJ1-2, with 7 bases aligning to TRBD1. CDR3 length equals 13 residues. CDR1 and CDR2 (germline): LGHDT, YNNKEL (reference sequence). The junction had 4 bases not matched to a gene; V was cut back by 1 base and J by 8 bases. CDR3 loop: CASSQVTGSGYTF. Written as DNA, the CDR3 is TGTGCCAGCAGCCAAGTGACAGGGTCAGGCTACACCTTC.

The rearrangement joins TRBV27 to TRBJ1-2; maybe TRBD1 (6 bases). The CDR3 length is 13 residues. Trimming stripped 6 bases from V and 8 bases from J, with 16 bases between. The V gene's germline CDR1 is MNHEY and CDR2 SMNVEV (reference sequence). CDR3 in DNA: TGTGCCAGCAGACCGGGACAAACGGGAGGCTACACCTTC. Encoded protein: CASRPGQTGGYTF.

The chain uses TRBV19 and TRBJ1-6; 7 bases agree with TRBD1. Germline lookup yields CDR1 LNHDA and CDR2 SQIVND (reference sequence). The length of the CDR3 is 19 residues. With 5 bases clipped from V and 0 bases from J, the junction kept 13 bases outside the gene matches. The CDR3 region has the DNA TGTGCCAGTAGTTCATCGTGGGGACAGATGAGCTCCTATAATTCACCCCTCCACTTT. It translates to CASSSSWGQMSSYNSPLHF.

The chain couples TRBV7-6 to TRBJ2-5, with 12 positions matching TRBD2. CDR3 length: 16 residues. V was clipped by 6 bases and J by 4 bases; unmatched bases: 9. Germline-derived CDR1 and CDR2 are SGHVS and FNYEAQ. CDR3 nucleotide sequence: TGTGCCAGCAGTTCTAGACTAGCGGGGGTCGCAGAGACCCAGTACTTC. Encoded protein: CASSSRLAGVAETQYF.

This clone occurred once. V gene TRBV6-1 combines with J gene TRBJ2-5, with D possibly matching TRBD1 (6 bases). CDR3 length equals 15 residues. V shed 3 bases and J shed 1 base, with 12 bases lying between them. The germline gives CDR1 MNHNS, CDR2 SASEGT. The CDR3 DNA reads TGTGCCAGCAGTGAGGCCAGGGGTACCCAAGAGACCCAGTACTTC. It is translated as CASSEARGTQETQYF.

CDR3 sequence (DNA): TGTGCCAGCACCCACGACAGTAACACCGGGGAGCTGTTTTTT. Encoded protein: CASTHDSNTGELFF. V and J are TRBV13 and TRBJ2-2; weak D call: TRBD1 (5 bases). The CDR3 length is 14 residues. Trimming stripped 7 bases from V and 2 bases from J, with 11 bases between. The germline gives CDR1 PRHDT, CDR2 FYEKMQ (reference sequence).

The chain recombines TRBV5-4 with TRBJ2-5; TRBD2 aligns across 15 bases. V was pared by 4 bases and J by 4 bases, with 8 bases of the junction left unmatched. CDR1 SGHNT and CDR2 YYREEE come from the germline V gene (reference sequence). The CDR3 runs 17 residues. CDR3 in amino acids: CASSRRTSGGAGETQYF. The CDR3 region has the DNA TGTGCCAGCAGCCGACGGACTAGCGGGGGGGCCGGAGAGACCCAGTACTTC.

Here the CDR3 reads CASRRTSLSTDTQYF. In DNA form, the CDR3 reads TGTGCCAGCAGACGAACTAGCCTCAGCACAGATACGCAGTATTTT. The chain has TRBV14 and TRBJ2-3, with a tentative D call TRBD2 (6 bases). The CDR3 contains 15 residues. The germline V gene encodes CDR1 SGHDN and CDR2 FVKESK. Between the trimmed V and J ends, which lost 6 bases and 0 bases, there was a span of 13 bases. The whole variable domain, filled in from reference TRBV14 and TRBJ2-3, reads EAGVTQFPSHSVIEKGQTVTLRCDPISGHDNLYWYRRVMGKEIKFLLHFVKESKQDESGMPNNRFLAERTGGTYSTLKVQPAELEDSGVYFCASRRTSLSTDTQYFGPGTRLTVL.

A single count supports this clone. The chain couples TRBV3-1 (or the pseudogene TRBV3-2) to TRBJ2-7; D ambiguous. This CDR3 comprises 13 residues. CDR1 is LGHDT, CDR2 YNNKEL, per germline (reference sequence). V dropped 0 bases and J dropped 2 bases, with 5 bases sitting between them. Here the CDR3 DNA reads TGTGCCAGCAGCCAAGATCAGACCTACGAGCAGTACTTC. It is translated as CASSQDQTYEQYF.

V is TRBV9 and J is TRBJ2-1, with TRBD2 matching 10 bases. With V trimmed by 0 bases and J by 9 bases, 9 bases remained unmatched. The CDR3 is 16 amino acids. In germline, CDR1 is SGDLS, CDR2 YYNGEE. In DNA form, the CDR3 reads TGTGCCAGCAGCGTAGTCACTAGCGGGACCTCCGGTGAGCAGTTCTTC. Translation gives CASSVVTSGTSGEQFF.

The gene calls are TRBV6-4 and TRBJ1-4, with 8 nucleotides matching TRBD1. Unmatched junction bases numbered 10, after V lost 5 bases and J lost 8 bases. Looked up from germline, CDR1 is MRHNA and CDR2 is SNTAGT. This CDR3 spans 15 amino acids. CDR3 bases: TGTGCCAGCAGTTGGCTACAGGGGGGGAGGGAAAAACTGTTTTTT. It encodes CASSWLQGGREKLFF.

CDR3 coding DNA: TGTGCCAGCAGCCAAGATCACCAGGGATACTATGGCTACACCTTC. It is translated as CASSQDHQGYYGYTF. The rearrangement joins TRBV3-1 (or the pseudogene TRBV3-2) to TRBJ1-2, with D perhaps matching TRBD1 (5 bases). CDR3 length: 15 residues. The germline CDR1 and CDR2 sequences are LGHDT and YNNKEL (reference sequence). The V end was cut by 0 bases, the J end by 3 bases, with 11 bases between.

The chain links TRBV5-4 to TRBJ2-5, with 12 bases that match TRBD2. From germline, CDR1 is SGHNT and CDR2 YYREEE (reference sequence). The CDR3 runs 17 residues. V dropped 0 bases and J dropped 5; count of bases not matched to a gene: 8. The CDR3, as DNA: TGTGCCAGCAGCTTGGTTTCTAGCGGGAGGGTCCCGGAGACCCAGTACTTC. This encodes CASSLVSSGRVPETQYF.

Points on this clone: Other nucleotide sequences in the sample specify the same CDR3. The V call is TRBV11-2, the J call TRBJ2-1; TRBD2 aligns across 8 bases. The CDR3 sequence is 16 residues long. The ends lost 1 base at V and 4 bases at J; junction bases unmatched: 6. Germline lookup yields CDR1 SGHAT and CDR2 FQNNGV. The CDR3 reads CASSLGAGAPYNEQFF. The CDR3 region has the DNA TGTGCCAGCAGCTTAGGAGCGGGAGCCCCGTACAATGAGCAGTTCTTC.